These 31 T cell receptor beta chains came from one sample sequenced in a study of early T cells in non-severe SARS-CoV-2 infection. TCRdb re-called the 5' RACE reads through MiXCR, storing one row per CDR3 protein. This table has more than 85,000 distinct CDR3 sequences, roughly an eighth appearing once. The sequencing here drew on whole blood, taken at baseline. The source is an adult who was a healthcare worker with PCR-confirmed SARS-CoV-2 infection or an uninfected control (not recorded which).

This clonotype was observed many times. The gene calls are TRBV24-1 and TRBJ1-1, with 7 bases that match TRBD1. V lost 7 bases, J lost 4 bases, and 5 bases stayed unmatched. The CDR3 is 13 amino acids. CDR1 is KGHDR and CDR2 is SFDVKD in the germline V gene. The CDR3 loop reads CATRGGASTEAFF. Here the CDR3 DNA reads TGTGCCACCAGAGGGGGCGCATCCACTGAAGCTTTCTTT.

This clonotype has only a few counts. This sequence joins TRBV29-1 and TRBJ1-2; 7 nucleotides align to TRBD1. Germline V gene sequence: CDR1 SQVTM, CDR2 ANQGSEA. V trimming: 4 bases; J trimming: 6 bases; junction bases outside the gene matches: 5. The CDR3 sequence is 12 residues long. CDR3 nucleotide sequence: TGCAGCGTTGTTGGGCAGGGGGATGGCTACACCTTC. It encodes CSVVGQGDGYTF.

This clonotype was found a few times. In DNA, the CDR3 is TGCAGTGCTAGAGAGGTAGGGCCCAATGAGCAGTTCTTC. It encodes CSAREVGPNEQFF. The chain employs TRBV20-1 and TRBJ2-1; D ambiguous. The CDR3 covers 13 residues. The germline CDR1 and CDR2 sequences are DFQATT and SNEGSKA (reference sequence). Trimming shortened V by 0 bases and J by 6 bases, and 9 bases separated the two germline ends.

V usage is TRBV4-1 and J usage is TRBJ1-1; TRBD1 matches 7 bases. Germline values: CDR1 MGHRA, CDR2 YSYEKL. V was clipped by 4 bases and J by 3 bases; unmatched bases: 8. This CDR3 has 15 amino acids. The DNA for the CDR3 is TGCGCCAGCAGCCTCTCAGACAGGGTTGACACTGAAGCTTTCTTT. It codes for CASSLSDRVDTEAFF.

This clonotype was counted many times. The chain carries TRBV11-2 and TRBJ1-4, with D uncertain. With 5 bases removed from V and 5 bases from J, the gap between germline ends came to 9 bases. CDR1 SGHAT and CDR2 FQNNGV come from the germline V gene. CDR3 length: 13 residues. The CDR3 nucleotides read TGTGCCAGCAGCGGCGGGGAAAATGAAAAACTGTTTTTT. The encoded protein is CASSGGENEKLFF.

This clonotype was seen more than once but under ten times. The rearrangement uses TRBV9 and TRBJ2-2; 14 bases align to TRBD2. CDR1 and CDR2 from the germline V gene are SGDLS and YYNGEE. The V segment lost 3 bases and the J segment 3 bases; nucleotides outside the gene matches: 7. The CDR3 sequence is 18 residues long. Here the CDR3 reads CASSADRLAGGYTGELFF. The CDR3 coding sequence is TGTGCCAGCAGCGCAGATCGACTAGCGGGAGGGTACACCGGGGAGCTGTTTTTT.

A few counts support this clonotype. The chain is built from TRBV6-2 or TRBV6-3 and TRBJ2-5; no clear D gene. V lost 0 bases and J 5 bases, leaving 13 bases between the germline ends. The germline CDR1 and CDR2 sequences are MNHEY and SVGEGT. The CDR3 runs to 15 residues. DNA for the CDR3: TGTGCCAGCAGTTACTCCCGGACGGGCTCGGAGACCCAGTACTTC. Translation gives CASSYSRTGSETQYF.

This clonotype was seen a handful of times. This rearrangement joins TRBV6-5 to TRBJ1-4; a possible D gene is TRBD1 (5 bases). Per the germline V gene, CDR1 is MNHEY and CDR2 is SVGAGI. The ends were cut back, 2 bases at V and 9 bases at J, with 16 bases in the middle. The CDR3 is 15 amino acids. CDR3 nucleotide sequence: TGTGCCAGCAGTTACCGGGGCAGCCTAAGTAAAAAACTGTTTTTT. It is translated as CASSYRGSLSKKLFF.

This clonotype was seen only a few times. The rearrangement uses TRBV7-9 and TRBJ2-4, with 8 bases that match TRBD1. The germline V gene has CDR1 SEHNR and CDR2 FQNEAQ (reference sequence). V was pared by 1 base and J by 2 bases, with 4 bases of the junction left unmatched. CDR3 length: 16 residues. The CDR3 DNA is TGTGCCAGCAGCTTAGGACAGGGGATCTCCAAAAACATTCAGTACTTC. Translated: CASSLGQGISKNIQYF.

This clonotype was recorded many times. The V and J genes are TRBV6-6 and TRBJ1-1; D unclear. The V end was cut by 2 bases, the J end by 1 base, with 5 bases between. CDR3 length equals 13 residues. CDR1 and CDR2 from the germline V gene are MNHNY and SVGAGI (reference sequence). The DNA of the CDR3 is TGTGCCAGCAGTTACCTTCGGAACACTGAAGCTTTCTTT. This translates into CASSYLRNTEAFF.

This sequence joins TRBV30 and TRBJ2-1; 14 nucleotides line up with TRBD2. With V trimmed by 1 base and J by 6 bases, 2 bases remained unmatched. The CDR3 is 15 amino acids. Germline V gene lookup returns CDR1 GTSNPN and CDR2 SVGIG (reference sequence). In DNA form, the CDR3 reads TGTGCCTGGAGTGGGACTAGCGGGAGGAGCAATGAGCAGTTCTTC. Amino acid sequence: CAWSGTSGRSNEQFF.

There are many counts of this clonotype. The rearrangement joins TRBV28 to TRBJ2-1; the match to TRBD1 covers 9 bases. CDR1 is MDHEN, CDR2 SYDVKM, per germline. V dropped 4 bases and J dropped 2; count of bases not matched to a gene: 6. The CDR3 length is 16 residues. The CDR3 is CASSSGGQGTYNEQFF. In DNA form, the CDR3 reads TGTGCCAGCAGTTCTGGGGGACAGGGAACCTACAATGAGCAGTTCTTC. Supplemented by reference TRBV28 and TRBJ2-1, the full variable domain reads DVKVTQSSRYLVKRTGEKVFLECVQDMDHENMFWYRQDPGLGLRLIYFSYDVKMKEKGDIPEGYSVSREKKERFSLILESASTNQTSMYLCASSSGGQGTYNEQFFGPGTRLTVL.

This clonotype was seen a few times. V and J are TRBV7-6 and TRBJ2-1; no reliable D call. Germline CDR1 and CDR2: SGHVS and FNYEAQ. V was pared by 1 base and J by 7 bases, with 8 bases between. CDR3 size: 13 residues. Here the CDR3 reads CASSLGLENEQFF. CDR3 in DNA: TGTGCCAGCAGCTTAGGCCTGGAGAATGAGCAGTTCTTC.

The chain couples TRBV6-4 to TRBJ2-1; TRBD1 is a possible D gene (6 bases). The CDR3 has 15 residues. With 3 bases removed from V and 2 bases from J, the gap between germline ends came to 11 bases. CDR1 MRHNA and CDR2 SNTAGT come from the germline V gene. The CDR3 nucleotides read TGTGCCAGCAGTGAAGCGGCAGGGGCCTACAATGAGCAGTTCTTC. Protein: CASSEAAGAYNEQFF.

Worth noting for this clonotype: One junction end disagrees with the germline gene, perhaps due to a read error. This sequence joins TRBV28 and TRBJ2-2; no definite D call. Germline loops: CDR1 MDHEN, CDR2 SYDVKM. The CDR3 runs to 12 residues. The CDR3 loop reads CASSSPSSRYLF. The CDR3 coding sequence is TGTGCCAGCAGTTCCCCGTCTAGTCGTTACCTTTTT.

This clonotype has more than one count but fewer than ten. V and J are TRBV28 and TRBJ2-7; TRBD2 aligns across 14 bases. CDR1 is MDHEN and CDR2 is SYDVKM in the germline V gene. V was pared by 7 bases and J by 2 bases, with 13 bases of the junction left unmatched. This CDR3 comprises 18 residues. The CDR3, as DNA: TGTGCCAGCACAACCACCGGGACTAGCGGGAGTCTCACCTACGAGCAGTACTTC. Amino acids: CASTTTGTSGSLTYEQYF.

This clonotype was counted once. CDR3 in amino acids: CASSSTRGRNEKLFF. The CDR3 DNA follows: TGTGCCAGCAGCTCGACCCGGGGTCGAAATGAAAAACTGTTTTTT. The chain has TRBV7-2 and TRBJ1-4; D not certain. Germline-derived CDR1 and CDR2 are SGHTA and FQGNSA. Between the trimmed V and J ends, which lost 4 bases and 5 bases, there was a span of 14 bases. The CDR3 covers 15 residues.

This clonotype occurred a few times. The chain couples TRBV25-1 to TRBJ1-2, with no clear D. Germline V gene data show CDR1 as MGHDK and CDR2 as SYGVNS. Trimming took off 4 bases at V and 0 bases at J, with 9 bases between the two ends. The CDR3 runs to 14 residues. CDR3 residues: CASSADTSNYGYTF. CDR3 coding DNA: TGTGCCAGCAGTGCAGACACATCTAACTATGGCTACACCTTC.

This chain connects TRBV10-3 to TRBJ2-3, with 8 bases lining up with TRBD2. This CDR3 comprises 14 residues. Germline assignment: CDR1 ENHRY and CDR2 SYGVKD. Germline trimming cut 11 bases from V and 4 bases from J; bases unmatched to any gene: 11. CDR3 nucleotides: TGTGCCGTCAAAAGCGGGAGAAGCCCAGATACGCAGTATTTT. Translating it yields CAVKSGRSPDTQYF.

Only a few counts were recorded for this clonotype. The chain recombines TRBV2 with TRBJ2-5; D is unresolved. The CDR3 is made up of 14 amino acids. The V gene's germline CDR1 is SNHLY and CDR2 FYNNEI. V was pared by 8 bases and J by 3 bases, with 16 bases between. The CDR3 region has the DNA TGTGCCAGCTTAAGAAGTTGGCAGAAAGAGACCCAGTACTTC. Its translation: CASLRSWQKETQYF.

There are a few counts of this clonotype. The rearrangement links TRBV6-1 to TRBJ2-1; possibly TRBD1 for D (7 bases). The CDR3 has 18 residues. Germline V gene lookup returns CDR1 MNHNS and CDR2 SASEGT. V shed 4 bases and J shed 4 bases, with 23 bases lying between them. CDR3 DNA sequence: TGTGCCAGCAGTGGGCGGGACAGAAACTATCATTATTACAATGAGCAGTTCTTC. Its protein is CASSGRDRNYHYYNEQFF.

The CDR3 loop reads CASRRLAGGVTDTQYF. The CDR3 bases are TGTGCCAGCAGGAGGCTAGCGGGGGGTGTGACAGATACGCAGTATTTT. The chain employs TRBV12-3 or TRBV12-4 and TRBJ2-3, with 11 positions matching TRBD2. The CDR3 totals 16 residues. Trimming took 6 bases from V and 3 from J; bases not matched to a gene: 8.

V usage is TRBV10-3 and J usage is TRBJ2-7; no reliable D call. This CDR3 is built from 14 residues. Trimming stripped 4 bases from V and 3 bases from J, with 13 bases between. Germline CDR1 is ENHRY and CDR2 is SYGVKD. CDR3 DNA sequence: TGTGCCATCAGTGGACACCTTACGATCTACGAGCAGTACTTC. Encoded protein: CAISGHLTIYEQYF.

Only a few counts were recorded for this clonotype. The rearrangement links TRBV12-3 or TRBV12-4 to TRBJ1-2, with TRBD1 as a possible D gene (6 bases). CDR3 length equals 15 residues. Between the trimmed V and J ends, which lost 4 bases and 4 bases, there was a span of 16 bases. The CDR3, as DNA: TGTGCCAGCAGTTCGACCGGCAGCAGGGGCTATGGCTACACCTTC. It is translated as CASSSTGSRGYGYTF.

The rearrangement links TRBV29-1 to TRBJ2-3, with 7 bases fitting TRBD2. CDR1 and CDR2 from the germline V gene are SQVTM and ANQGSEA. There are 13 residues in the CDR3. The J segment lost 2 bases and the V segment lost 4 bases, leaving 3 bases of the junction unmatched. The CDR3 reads CSVGRDYTDTQYF. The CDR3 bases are TGCAGCGTTGGGCGGGACTACACAGATACGCAGTATTTT.

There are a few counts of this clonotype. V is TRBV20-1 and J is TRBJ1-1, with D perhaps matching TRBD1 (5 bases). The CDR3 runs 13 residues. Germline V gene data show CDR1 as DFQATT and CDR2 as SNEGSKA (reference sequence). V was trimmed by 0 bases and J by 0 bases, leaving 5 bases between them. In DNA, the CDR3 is TGCAGTGCTAGAGAGGACATGAACACTGAAGCTTTCTTT. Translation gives CSAREDMNTEAFF.

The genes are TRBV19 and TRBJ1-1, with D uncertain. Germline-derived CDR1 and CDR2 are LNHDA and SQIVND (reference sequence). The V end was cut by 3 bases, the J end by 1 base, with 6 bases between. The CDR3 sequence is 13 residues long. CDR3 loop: CASSIPGNTEAFF. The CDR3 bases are TGTGCCAGTAGTATCCCCGGGAACACTGAAGCTTTCTTT. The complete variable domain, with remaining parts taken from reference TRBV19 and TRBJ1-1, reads DGGITQSPKYLFRKEGQNVTLSCEQNLNHDAMYWYRQDPGQGLRLIYYSQIVNDFQKGDIAEGYSVSREKKESFPLTVTSAQKNPTAFYLCASSIPGNTEAFFGQGTRLTVV.

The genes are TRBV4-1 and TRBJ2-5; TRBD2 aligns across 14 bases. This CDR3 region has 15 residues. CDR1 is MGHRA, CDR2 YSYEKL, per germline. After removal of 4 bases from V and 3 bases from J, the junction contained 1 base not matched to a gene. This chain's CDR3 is CASSPGLAGEETQYF. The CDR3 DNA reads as TGCGCCAGCAGCCCGGGACTAGCGGGAGAAGAGACCCAGTACTTC.

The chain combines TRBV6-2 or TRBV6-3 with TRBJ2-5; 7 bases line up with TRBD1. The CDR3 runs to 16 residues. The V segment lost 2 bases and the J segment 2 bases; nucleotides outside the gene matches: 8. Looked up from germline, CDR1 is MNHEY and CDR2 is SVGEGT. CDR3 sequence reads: CASSYRARTGQETQYF. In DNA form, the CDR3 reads TGTGCCAGCAGTTACAGGGCAAGGACAGGTCAAGAGACCCAGTACTTC.

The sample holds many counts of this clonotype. CDR3 in DNA: TGTGCCAGCAGGGAGCCCGGGCACAGTGGCGTGGCCCAGTACTTC. Protein product: CASREPGHSGVAQYF. The rearrangement links TRBV7-2 to TRBJ2-5; D unresolved. CDR1 is SGHTA, CDR2 FQGNSA, per germline. CDR3 size: 15 residues. The V end lost 6 bases, the J end lost 9 bases, and 23 bases lay between the germline ends.

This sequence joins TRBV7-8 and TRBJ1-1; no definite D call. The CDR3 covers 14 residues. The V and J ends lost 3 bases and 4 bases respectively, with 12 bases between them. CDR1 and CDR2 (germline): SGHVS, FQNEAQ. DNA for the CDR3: TGTGCCAGCAGCTTTGACCGCCTAGGCACTGAAGCTTTCTTT. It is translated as CASSFDRLGTEAFF.